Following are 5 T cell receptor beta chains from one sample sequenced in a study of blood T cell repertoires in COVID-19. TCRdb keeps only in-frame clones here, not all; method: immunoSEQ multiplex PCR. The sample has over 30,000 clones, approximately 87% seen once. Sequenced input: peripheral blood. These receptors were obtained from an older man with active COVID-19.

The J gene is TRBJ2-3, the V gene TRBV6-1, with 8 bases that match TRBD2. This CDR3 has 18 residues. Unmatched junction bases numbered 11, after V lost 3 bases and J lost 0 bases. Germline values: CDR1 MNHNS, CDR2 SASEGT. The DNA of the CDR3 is TGTGCCAGCAGTGATCGGGGGGGAGGGGCCGCTAGCACAGATACGCAGTATTTT. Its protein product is CASSDRGGGAASTDTQYF.

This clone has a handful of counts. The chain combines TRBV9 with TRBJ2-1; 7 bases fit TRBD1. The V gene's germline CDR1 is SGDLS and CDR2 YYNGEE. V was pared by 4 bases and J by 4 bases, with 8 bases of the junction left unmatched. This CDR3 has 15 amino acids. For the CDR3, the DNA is TGTGCCAGCAGCCCAAGGGACAGACAATACAATGAGCAGTTCTTC. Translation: CASSPRDRQYNEQFF.

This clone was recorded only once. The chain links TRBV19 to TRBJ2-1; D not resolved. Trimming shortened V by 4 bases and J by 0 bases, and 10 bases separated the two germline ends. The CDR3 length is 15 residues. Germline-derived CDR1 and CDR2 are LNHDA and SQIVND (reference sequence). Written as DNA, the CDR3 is TGTGCCAGTAGTAGACTCGAGAGCTCCTACAATGAGCAGTTCTTC. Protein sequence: CASSRLESSYNEQFF.

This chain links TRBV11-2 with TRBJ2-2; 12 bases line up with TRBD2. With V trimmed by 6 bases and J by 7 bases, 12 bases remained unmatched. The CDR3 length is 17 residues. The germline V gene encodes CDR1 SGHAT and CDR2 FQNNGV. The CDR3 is CASRKLAGGPEGGELFF. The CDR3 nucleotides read TGTGCCAGCAGAAAACTAGCGGGAGGACCTGAAGGCGGGGAGCTGTTTTTT.

The CDR3 DNA sequence: TGTGCCAGCCGGGACAGGGTTGATTCACCCCTCCACTTT. This codes for CASRDRVDSPLHF. The chain carries TRBV19 and TRBJ1-6; 9 bases match TRBD1. The CDR3 runs 13 residues. Germline CDR1 reads LNHDA; CDR2 reads SQIVND (reference sequence). V shed 9 bases and J 8 bases; nucleotides not matched to a gene: 5.